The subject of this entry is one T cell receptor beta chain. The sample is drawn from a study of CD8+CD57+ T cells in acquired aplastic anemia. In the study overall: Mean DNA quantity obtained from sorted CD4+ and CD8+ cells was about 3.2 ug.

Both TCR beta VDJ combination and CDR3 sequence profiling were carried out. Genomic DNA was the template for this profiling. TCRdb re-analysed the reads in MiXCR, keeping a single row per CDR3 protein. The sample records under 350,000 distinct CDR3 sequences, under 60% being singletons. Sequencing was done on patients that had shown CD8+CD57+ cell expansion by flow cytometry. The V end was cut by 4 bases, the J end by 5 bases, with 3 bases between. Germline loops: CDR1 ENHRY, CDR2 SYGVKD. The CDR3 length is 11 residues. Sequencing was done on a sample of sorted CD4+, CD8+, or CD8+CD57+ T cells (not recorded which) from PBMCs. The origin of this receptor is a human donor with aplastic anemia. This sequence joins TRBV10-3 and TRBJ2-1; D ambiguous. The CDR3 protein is CAISGDNEQFF. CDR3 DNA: TGTGCCATCAGTGGGGACAATGAGCAGTTCTTC.